Each of the 4 T cell receptor beta chains below was sequenced from the same sample in a study of blood T cell repertoires in COVID-19. The repertoire was sequenced with immunoSEQ multiplex PCR; TCRdb's copy has only in-frame clones and lacks some. The sample consists of over 110,000 clones, roughly 79% of them appearing once. The sequenced material came from peripheral blood. Receptors were obtained from a human donor in a cohort sampled during active COVID-19.

The V call is TRBV7-9, the J call TRBJ2-7; 9 bases are shared with TRBD1. Germline V gene sequence: CDR1 SEHNR, CDR2 FQNEAQ (reference sequence). The CDR3 runs to 15 residues. V was clipped by 5 bases and J by 1 base; unmatched bases: 6. CDR3 region: CASSKSGTGSYEQYF. For the CDR3, the DNA is TGTGCCAGCAGCAAGTCCGGGACAGGGTCCTACGAGCAGTACTTC.

This chain uses TRBV6-5 with TRBJ2-7; 9 nucleotides match TRBD2. This CDR3 is built from 15 residues. Germline assignment: CDR1 MNHEY and CDR2 SVGAGI. The ends lost 3 bases at V and 0 bases at J; junction bases unmatched: 3. The CDR3 spells CASSYRTSVSYEQYF. DNA for the CDR3: TGTGCCAGCAGTTATCGGACTAGCGTCTCCTACGAGCAGTACTTC.

This chain joins TRBV7-3 and TRBJ1-2, with D unresolved. This CDR3 has 13 residues. CDR1 is SGHTA, CDR2 FQGTGA, per germline. V was clipped by 2 bases and J by 4 bases, with 8 bases between them. CDR3 coding DNA: TGTGCCAGCAGCTTAGAGGAAGGCTATGGCTACACCTTC. The encoded protein is CASSLEEGYGYTF.

This chain joins TRBV7-9 and TRBJ1-1; TRBD1 agrees at 9 bases. The CDR3 totals 14 residues. Germline V gene lookup returns CDR1 SEHNR and CDR2 FQNEAQ (reference sequence). Unmatched junction bases numbered 0, after V lost 3 bases and J lost 1 base. This chain's CDR3 is CASSLTGGNTEAFF. As DNA, the CDR3 is TGTGCCAGCAGCTTGACAGGGGGGAACACTGAAGCTTTCTTT.